In this sample, the clone carrying this TCR beta chain turned up a few times. Its cognate antigen is unknown. The CDR3 has 13 amino acids. With 6 bases removed from V and 9 bases from J, the gap between germline ends came to 16 bases. CDR1 is SGDLS, CDR2 YYNGEE, per germline. This sample is drawn from a study of T-cell reconstitution after alpha-beta-depleted transplantation in children. Preparation of the TCRbeta library was carried out with unique molecular identifiers. TCRdb used MiXCR to reprocess the PCR reads, holding one entry per CDR3 protein. The repertoire has hundreds of thousands of distinct CDR3 sequences, around 13% of them found once; the top ten carry 0.79%. Whole-study results and caveats: Where alpha-beta T cells came from about two months after transplant was reportedly several hundred expanded graft clones. From surviving recipient T cells and thymic progenitors came the high day-60 TCRbeta diversity observed in some patients. When one year had passed after transplant, most T-cell counts and diversity came from newly produced T cells.

The sample here was PBMCs, taken before TCRalphabeta/CD19-depleted stem cell transplant. The chain uses TRBV9 and TRBJ2-1; D might be TRBD1 (6 bases). The source of this sequence is a girl aged 2-10 years with congenital amegakaryocytic thrombocytopenia, due to receive a stem cell transplant. The CDR3: CASINRLGGEQFF. CDR3 in DNA: TGTGCCAGCATTAACCGGTTAGGGGGTGAGCAGTTCTTC.